The entry below gives a single T cell receptor beta chain sequence along with its context. The sample originates from a study of blood T cell repertoires in COVID-19. Across the study: Spain, Italy and the United States supplied samples that represented acute and convalescent COVID-19. PBMCs, B-cell-depleted T cells, or T cells provided the cDNA or gDNA that made up the material.

Under the authors' procedure: Estimates of nucleated cell counts were drawn from the amplification of reference gene primers. Profiled with immunoSEQ multiplex PCR; TCRdb holds only in-frame clones, not every one. The V and J calls and clone size come from that table; D and trimming were worked out from the DNA. The sample records fewer than 250,000 clones, around 88% being singletons. The sample taken for sequencing was peripheral blood. The sequence came from a middle-aged man with active or convalescent COVID-19.

This chain's CDR3 is CASSLAQQLRNSPLHF. The CDR3 bases are TGTGCCAGCAGCTTGGCACAGCAGTTGCGAAATTCACCCCTCCACTTT. J is TRBJ1-6 and V is TRBV5-6; no clear D gene. V gave up 0 bases and J gave up 7 bases, with 14 bases separating them. Germline CDR1 and CDR2: SGHDT and YYEEEE. This CDR3 is built from 16 residues.